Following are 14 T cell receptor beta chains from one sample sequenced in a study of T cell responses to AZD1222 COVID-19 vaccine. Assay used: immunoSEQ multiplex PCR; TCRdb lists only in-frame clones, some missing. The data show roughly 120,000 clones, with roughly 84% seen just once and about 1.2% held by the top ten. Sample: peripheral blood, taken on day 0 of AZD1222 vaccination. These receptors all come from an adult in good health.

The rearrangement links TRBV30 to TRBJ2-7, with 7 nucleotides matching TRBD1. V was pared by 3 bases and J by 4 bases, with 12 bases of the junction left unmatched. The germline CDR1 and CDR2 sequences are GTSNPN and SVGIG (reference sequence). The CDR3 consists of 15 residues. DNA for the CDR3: TGTGCCTGGAGCCTCCGGGACAGAACTGGGTACGAGCAGTACTTC. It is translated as CAWSLRDRTGYEQYF.

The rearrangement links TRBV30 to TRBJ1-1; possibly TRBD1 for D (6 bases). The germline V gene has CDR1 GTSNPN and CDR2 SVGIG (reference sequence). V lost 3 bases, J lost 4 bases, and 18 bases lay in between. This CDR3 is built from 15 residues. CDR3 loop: CAWRAGGGLGTEAFF. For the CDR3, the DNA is TGTGCCTGGAGAGCCGGGGGGGGGCTGGGCACTGAAGCTTTCTTT.

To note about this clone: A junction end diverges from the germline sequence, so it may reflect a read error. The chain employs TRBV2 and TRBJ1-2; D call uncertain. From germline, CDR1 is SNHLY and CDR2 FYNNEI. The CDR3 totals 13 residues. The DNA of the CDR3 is TGTGCCAGCAGTGGCGAATCAAACTTTGGCTACACCTTC. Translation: CASSGESNFGYTF.

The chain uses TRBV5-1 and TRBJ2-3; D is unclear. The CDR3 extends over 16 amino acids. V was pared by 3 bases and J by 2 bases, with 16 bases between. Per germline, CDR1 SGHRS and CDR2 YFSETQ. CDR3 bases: TGCGCCAGCAGCTCCAACATACAAATTATCACAGATACGCAGTATTTT. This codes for CASSSNIQIITDTQYF.

The CDR3 loop is CASSIDRGSDSGANVLTF. The DNA of the CDR3 is TGTGCCAGTAGTATAGATAGAGGATCTGACTCTGGGGCCAACGTCCTGACTTTC. The chain employs TRBV19 and TRBJ2-6; D is undetermined. CDR3 size: 18 residues. CDR1 and CDR2 (germline): LNHDA, SQIVND (reference sequence). The ends were cut back, 0 bases at V and 0 bases at J, with 12 bases in the middle.

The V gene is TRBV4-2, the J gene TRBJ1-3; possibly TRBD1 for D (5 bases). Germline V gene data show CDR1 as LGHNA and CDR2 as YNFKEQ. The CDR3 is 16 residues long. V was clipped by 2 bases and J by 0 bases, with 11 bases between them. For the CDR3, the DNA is TGTGCCAGCAGCCAACCTGACAGTATCTCTGGAAACACCATATATTTT. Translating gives CASSQPDSISGNTIYF.

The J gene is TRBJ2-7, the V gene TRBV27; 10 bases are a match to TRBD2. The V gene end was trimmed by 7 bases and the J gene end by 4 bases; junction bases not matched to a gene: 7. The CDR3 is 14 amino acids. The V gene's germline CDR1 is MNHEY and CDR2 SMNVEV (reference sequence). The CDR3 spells CASKSGGAIYEQYF. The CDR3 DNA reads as TGTGCCAGCAAGAGCGGGGGGGCCATATACGAGCAGTACTTC.

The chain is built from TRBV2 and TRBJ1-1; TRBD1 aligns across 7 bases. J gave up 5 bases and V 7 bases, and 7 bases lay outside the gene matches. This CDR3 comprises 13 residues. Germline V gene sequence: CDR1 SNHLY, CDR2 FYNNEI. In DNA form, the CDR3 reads TGTGCCAGCACGACAGGGATGAGTACTGAAGCTTTCTTT. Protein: CASTTGMSTEAFF. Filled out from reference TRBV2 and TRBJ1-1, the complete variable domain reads EPEVTQTPSHQVTQMGQEVILRCVPISNHLYFYWYRQILGQKVEFLVSFYNNEISEKSEIFDDQFSVERPDGSNFTLKIRSTKLEDSAMYFCASTTGMSTEAFFGQGTRLTVV.

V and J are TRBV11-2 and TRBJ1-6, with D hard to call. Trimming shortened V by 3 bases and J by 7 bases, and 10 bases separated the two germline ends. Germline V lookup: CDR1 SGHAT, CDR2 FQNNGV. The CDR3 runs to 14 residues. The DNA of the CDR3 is TGTGCCAGCAGCTTGGCCGAGGGAAATTCACCCCTCCACTTT. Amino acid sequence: CASSLAEGNSPLHF.

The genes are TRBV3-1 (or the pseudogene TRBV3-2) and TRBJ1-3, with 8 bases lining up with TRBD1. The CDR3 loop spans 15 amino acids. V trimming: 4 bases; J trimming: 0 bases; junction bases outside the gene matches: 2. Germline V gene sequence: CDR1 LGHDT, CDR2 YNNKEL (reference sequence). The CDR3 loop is CASSPDRVSGNTIYF. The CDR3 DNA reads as TGTGCCAGCAGCCCGGACAGGGTCTCTGGAAACACCATATATTTT.

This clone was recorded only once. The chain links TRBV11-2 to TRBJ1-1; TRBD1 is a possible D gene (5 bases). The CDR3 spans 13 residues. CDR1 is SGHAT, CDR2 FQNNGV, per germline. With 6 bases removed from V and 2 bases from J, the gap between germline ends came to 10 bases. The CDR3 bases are TGTGCCAGCAGACTTCAGGGAAACACTGAAGCTTTCTTT. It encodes CASRLQGNTEAFF.

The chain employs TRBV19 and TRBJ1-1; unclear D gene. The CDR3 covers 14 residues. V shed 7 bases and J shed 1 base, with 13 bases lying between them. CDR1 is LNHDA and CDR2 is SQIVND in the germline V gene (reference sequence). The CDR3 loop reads CASTFGGSNTEAFF. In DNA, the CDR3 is TGTGCCAGTACCTTCGGAGGGTCGAACACTGAAGCTTTCTTT.

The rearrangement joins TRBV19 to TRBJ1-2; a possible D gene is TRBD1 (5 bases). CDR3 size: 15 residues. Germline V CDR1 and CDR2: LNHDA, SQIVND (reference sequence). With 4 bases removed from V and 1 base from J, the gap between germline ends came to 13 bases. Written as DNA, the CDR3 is TGTGCCAGTAGTACCTTTGGGGGACGTAACTATGGCTACACCTTC. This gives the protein CASSTFGGRNYGYTF.

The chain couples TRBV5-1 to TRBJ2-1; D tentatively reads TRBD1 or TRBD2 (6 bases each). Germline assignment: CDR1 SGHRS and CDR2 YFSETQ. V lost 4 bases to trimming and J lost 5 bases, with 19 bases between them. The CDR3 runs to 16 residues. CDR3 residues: CASSQKWGATDNEQFF. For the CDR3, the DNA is TGCGCCAGCAGCCAAAAATGGGGGGCGACGGACAATGAGCAGTTCTTC.